Below are 6 T cell receptor beta chains sequenced from a single sample in a study of immune evolution from preneoplasia to lung adenocarcinoma. Profiled with immunoSEQ multiplex PCR; TCRdb holds only in-frame clones, not every one. The data show 7,000 to 10,000 clones, approximately 80% seen once. Sequencing used FFPE invasive lung adenocarcinoma tissue. The source is a person aged 45-60 years with lung adenocarcinoma.

A few counts support this clone. The chain carries TRBV6-1 and TRBJ2-5; a possible D gene is TRBD2 (5 bases). V lost 7 bases and J 0 bases, leaving 15 bases between the germline ends. The length of the CDR3 is 15 residues. Germline V gene data show CDR1 as MNHNS and CDR2 as SASEGT. The CDR3, as DNA: TGTGCCAGCACCCCGCAGACGGGGTACCAAGAGACCCAGTACTTC. It codes for CASTPQTGYQETQYF.

The gene calls are TRBV7-9 and TRBJ2-5; possibly TRBD1 or TRBD2 for D (5 bases each). The V end was cut by 0 bases, the J end by 7 bases, with 12 bases between. This CDR3 contains 14 residues. CDR1 and CDR2 from the germline V gene are SEHNR and FQNEAQ (reference sequence). The DNA for the CDR3 is TGTGCCAGCAGCTTAGCTACAGGTGCGGGGACCCAGTACTTC. This translates into CASSLATGAGTQYF.

This rearrangement joins TRBV5-6 to TRBJ2-1; 12 nucleotides match TRBD2. Trimming took 0 bases from V and 3 from J; bases not matched to a gene: 10. The CDR3 loop spans 19 amino acids. From germline, CDR1 is SGHDT and CDR2 YYEEEE. The CDR3 DNA follows: TGTGCCAGCAGCTTGGCGGCCAGGACTAGCGGGGCTCACTACAATGAGCAGTTCTTC. Translating it yields CASSLAARTSGAHYNEQFF. The full variable domain, with the rest looked up from reference TRBV5-6 and TRBJ2-1, is DAGVTQSPTHLIKTRGQQVTLRCSPKSGHDTVSWYQQALGQGPQFIFQYYEEEERQRGNFPDRFSGHQFPNYSSELNVNALLLGDSALYLCASSLAARTSGAHYNEQFFGPGTRLTVL.

The chain uses TRBV9 and TRBJ2-5; possibly TRBD1 or TRBD2 for D (5 bases each). This CDR3 spans 14 amino acids. CDR1 and CDR2 from the germline V gene are SGDLS and YYNGEE. Trimming cost V 5 bases and J 0 bases, with 11 bases left between them. CDR3: CASRGRRNQETQYF. DNA of the CDR3: TGTGCCAGCAGGGGGCGGAGGAACCAAGAGACCCAGTACTTC.

A single count supports this clone. The chain carries TRBV2 and TRBJ2-1, with 11 nucleotides matching TRBD2. Germline loops: CDR1 SNHLY, CDR2 FYNNEI. The CDR3 spans 15 residues. Unmatched junction bases numbered 9, after V lost 7 bases and J lost 7 bases. The CDR3 is CASTRTSGSANEQFF. The CDR3 nucleotides are TGTGCCAGCACCCGAACTAGCGGGAGTGCTAATGAGCAGTTCTTC.

This clone turned up a few times. V usage is TRBV28 and J usage is TRBJ1-4; D might be TRBD1 (6 bases). V was clipped by 6 bases and J by 8 bases, with 16 bases between them. Germline V gene sequence: CDR1 MDHEN, CDR2 SYDVKM. This CDR3 is built from 14 residues. CDR3 residues: CASSLPGTLEKLFF. DNA of the CDR3: TGTGCCAGCAGCTTACCCGGGACACTCGAAAAACTGTTTTTT.